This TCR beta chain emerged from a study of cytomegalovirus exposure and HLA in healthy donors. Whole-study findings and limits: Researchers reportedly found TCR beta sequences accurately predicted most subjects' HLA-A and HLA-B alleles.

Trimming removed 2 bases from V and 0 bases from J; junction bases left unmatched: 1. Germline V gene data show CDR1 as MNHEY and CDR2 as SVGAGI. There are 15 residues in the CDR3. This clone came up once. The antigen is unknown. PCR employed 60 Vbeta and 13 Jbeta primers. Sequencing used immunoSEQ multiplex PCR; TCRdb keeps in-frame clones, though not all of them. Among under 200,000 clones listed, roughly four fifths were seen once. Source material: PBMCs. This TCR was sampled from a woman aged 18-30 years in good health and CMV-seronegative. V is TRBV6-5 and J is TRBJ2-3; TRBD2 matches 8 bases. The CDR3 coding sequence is TGTGCCAGCAGTTACCGGGAGGGGAGCACAGATACGCAGTATTTT. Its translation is CASSYREGSTDTQYF.